Below, 3 T cell receptor beta chains from the same sample are listed, as sequenced in a study of T cell responses to AZD1222 COVID-19 vaccine. Sequencing used immunoSEQ multiplex PCR; TCRdb keeps in-frame clones, though not all of them. Of 140,000 to 150,000 clones listed, around 88% were seen once; the top ten hold around 16%. Sequencing was performed on peripheral blood, taken on day 0 of AZD1222 vaccination. The receptors derive from an adult in good health.

The chain combines TRBV7-2 with TRBJ1-3; D gene unclear. V shed 5 bases and J shed 5 bases, with 10 bases lying between them. This CDR3 contains 13 residues. The germline V gene encodes CDR1 SGHTA and CDR2 FQGNSA. Written as DNA, the CDR3 is TGTGCCAGCAGCCCCAGACTACGAAACACCATATATTTT. Its translation is CASSPRLRNTIYF.

V gene TRBV2 combines with J gene TRBJ1-4, with TRBD1 matching 7 bases. CDR1 is SNHLY and CDR2 is FYNNEI in the germline V gene. The V segment lost 5 bases and the J segment 3 bases; nucleotides outside the gene matches: 6. The CDR3 extends over 15 amino acids. CDR3 region: CASSNSGTANEKLFF. CDR3 in DNA: TGTGCCAGCAGTAACTCGGGGACAGCTAATGAAAAACTGTTTTTT.

This clone was seen just once. The chain links TRBV7-3 to TRBJ2-3, with 10 bases matching TRBD2. V shed 1 base, J shed 1 base, and the junction held 11 bases outside the gene matches. This CDR3 has 19 residues. The germline V gene encodes CDR1 SGHTA and CDR2 FQGTGA. For the CDR3, the DNA is TGTGCCAGCAGCTTAAATCAAGGTTCTAGCGGGGGACGCACAGATACGCAGTATTTT. It translates to CASSLNQGSSGGRTDTQYF.